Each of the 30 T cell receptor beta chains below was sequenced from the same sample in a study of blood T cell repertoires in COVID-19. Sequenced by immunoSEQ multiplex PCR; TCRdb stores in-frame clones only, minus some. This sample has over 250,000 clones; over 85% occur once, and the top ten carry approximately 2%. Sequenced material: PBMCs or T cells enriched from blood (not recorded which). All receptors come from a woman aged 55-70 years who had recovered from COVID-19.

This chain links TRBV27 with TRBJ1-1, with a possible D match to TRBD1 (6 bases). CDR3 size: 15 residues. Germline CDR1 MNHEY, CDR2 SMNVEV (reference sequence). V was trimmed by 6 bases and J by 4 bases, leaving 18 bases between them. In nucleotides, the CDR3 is TGTGCCAGCAGGCGCCGGGGGGGGGCGGGCACTGAAGCTTTCTTT. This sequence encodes CASRRRGGAGTEAFF.

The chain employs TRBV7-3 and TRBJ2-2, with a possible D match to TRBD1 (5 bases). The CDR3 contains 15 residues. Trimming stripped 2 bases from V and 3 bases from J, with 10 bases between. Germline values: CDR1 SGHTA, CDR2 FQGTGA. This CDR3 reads CASSLQGRDTGELFF. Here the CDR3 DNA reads TGTGCCAGCAGCTTACAGGGCCGCGACACCGGGGAGCTGTTTTTT.

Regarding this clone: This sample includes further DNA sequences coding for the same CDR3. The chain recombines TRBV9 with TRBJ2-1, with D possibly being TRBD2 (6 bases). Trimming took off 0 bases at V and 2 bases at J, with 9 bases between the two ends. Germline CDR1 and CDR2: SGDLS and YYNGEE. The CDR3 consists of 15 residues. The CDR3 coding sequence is TGTGCCAGCAGCGTAGTCGCGGGAACCTACAATGAGCAGTTCTTC. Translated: CASSVVAGTYNEQFF.

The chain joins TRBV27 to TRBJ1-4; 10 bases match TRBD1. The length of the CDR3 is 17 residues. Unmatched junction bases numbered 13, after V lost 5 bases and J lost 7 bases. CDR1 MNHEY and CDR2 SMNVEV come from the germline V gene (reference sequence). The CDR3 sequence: CASSMTGGHNLGEKLFF. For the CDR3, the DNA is TGTGCCAGCAGTATGACAGGGGGCCACAATTTAGGTGAAAAACTGTTTTTT.

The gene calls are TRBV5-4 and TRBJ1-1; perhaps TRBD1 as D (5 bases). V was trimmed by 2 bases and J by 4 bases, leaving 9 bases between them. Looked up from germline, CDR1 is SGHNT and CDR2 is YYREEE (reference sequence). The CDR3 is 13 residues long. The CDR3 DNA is TGTGCCAGCAGCTTCGTCGGGGGCACTGAAGCTTTCTTT. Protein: CASSFVGGTEAFF.

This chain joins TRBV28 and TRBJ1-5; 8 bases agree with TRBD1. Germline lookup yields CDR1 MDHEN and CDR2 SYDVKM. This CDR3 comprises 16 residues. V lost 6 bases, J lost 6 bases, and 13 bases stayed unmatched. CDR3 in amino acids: CASSPTLNRGGQPQHF. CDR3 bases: TGTGCCAGCAGCCCTACGCTTAACAGGGGGGGTCAGCCCCAGCATTTT.

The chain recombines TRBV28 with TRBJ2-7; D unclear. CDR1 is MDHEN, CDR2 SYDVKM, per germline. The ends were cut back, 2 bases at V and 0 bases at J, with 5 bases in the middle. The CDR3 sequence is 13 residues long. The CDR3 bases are TGTGCCAGCAGTTTAGTTAGCTCCTACGAGCAGTACTTC. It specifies CASSLVSSYEQYF.

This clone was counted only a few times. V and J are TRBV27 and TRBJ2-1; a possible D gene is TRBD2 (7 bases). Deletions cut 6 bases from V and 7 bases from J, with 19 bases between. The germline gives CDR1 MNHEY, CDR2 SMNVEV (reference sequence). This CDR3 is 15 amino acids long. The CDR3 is CASRSGEAGNNEQFF. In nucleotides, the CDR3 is TGTGCCAGCAGATCAGGGGAAGCGGGAAATAATGAGCAGTTCTTC.

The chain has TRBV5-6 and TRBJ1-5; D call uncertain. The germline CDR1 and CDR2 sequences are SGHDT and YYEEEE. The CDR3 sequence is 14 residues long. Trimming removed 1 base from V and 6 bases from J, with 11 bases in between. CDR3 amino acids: CASSLMGGRQPQHF. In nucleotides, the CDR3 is TGTGCCAGCAGCTTGATGGGAGGGCGTCAGCCCCAGCATTTT.

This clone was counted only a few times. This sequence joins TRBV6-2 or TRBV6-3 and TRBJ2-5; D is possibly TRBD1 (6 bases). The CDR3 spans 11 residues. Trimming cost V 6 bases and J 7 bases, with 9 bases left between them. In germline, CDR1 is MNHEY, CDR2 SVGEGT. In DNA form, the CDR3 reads TGTGCCAGCAGCATACAGGGGACCCAGTACTTC. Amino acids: CASSIQGTQYF.

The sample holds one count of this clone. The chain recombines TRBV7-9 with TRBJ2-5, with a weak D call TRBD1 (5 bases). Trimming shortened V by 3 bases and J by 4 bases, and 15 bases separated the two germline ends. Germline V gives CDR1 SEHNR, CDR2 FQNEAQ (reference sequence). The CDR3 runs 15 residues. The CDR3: CASSLNRLRGETQYF. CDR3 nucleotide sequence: TGTGCCAGCAGCTTGAACAGGTTAAGAGGAGAGACCCAGTACTTC.

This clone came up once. The CDR3 DNA reads TGCAGCGTTCTGAGGGAGCCCACCTACGAGCAGTACTTC. As protein: CSVLREPTYEQYF. The chain combines TRBV29-1 with TRBJ2-7, with D tentatively TRBD2 (5 bases). The length of the CDR3 is 13 residues. Germline values: CDR1 SQVTM, CDR2 ANQGSEA. The germline V and J ends were trimmed by 5 bases and 2 bases, with 13 bases remaining between them.

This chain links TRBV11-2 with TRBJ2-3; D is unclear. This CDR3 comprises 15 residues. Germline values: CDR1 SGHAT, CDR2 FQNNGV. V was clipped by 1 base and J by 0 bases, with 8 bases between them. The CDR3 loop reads CASSLGGSSTDTQYF. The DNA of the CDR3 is TGTGCCAGCAGCTTAGGCGGATCTAGCACAGATACGCAGTATTTT.

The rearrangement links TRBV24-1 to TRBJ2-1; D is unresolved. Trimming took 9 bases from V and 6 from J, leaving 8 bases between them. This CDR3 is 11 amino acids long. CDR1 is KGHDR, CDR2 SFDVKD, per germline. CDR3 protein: CATGRTNEQFF. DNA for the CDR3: TGTGCCACCGGGCGTACCAATGAGCAGTTCTTC.

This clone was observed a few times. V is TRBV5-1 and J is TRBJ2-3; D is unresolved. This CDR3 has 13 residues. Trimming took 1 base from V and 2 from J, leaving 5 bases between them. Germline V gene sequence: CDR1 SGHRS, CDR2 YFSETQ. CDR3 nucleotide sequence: TGCGCCAGCAGCTTGCTGGCCACAGATACGCAGTATTTT. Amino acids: CASSLLATDTQYF.

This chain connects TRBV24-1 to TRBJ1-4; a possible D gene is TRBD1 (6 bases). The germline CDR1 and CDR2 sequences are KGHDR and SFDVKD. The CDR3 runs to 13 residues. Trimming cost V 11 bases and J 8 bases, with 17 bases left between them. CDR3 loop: CAMRGRGEEKLFF. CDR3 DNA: TGTGCCATGAGGGGGAGGGGAGAAGAAAAACTGTTTTTT.

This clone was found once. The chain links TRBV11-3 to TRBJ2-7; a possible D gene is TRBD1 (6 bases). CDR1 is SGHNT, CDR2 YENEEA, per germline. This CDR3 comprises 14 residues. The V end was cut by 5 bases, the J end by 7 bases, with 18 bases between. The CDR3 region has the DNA TGTGCCAGCAGCCTTAGTCGGCATCAGGGGGAGCAGTACTTC. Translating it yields CASSLSRHQGEQYF.

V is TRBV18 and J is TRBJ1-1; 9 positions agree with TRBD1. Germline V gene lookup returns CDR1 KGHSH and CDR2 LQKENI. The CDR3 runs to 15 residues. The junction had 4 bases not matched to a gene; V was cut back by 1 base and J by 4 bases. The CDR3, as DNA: TGTGCCAGCTCACCACGGGACAGGGTGGCCACTGAAGCTTTCTTT. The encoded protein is CASSPRDRVATEAFF.

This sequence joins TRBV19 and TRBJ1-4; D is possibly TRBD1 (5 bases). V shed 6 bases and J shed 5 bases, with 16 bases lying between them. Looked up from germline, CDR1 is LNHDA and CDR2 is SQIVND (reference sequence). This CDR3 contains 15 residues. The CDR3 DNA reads TGTGCCAGTAGCCGGGGGAAGCAAAGAAATGAAAAACTGTTTTTT. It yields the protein CASSRGKQRNEKLFF.

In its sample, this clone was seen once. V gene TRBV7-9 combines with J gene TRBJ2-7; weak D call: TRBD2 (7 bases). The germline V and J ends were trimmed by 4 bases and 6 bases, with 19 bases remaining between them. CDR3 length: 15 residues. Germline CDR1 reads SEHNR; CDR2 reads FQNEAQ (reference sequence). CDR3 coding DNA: TGTGCCAGCAGCTCCGAGGGGGAGGGTCTGGGCGAGCAGTACTTC. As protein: CASSSEGEGLGEQYF.

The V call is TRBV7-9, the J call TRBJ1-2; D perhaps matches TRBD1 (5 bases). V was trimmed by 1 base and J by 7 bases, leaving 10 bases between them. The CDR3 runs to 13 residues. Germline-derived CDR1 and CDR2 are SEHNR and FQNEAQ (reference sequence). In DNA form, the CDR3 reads TGTGCCAGCAGCTTAGATAGGGGACTTGGCTACACCTTC. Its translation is CASSLDRGLGYTF.

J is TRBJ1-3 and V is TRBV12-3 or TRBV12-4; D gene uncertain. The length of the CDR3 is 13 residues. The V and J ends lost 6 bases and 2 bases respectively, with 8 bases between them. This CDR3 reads CASSHNPGNTIYF. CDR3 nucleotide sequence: TGTGCCAGCAGCCACAACCCTGGAAACACCATATATTTT.

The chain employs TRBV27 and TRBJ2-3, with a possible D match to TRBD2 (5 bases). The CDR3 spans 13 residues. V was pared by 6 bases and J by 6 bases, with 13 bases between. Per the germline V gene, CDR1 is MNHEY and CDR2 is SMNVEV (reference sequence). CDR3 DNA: TGTGCCAGCAGGGAGGAAGGAAAGGATACGCAGTATTTT. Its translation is CASREEGKDTQYF.

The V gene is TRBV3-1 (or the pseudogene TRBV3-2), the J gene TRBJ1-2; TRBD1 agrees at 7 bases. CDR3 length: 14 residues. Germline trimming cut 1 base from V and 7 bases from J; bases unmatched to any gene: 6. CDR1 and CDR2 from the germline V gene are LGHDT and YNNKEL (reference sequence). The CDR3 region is CASSQVDRETGYTF. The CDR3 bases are TGTGCCAGCAGCCAAGTAGACAGGGAAACTGGCTACACCTTC.

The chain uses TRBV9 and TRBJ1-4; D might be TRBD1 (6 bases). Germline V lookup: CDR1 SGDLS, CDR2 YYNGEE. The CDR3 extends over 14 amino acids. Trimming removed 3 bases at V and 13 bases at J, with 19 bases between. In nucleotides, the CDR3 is TGTGCCAGCAGCGAGACAGGTACTACACGAGTACTGTTTTTT. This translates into CASSETGTTRVLFF.

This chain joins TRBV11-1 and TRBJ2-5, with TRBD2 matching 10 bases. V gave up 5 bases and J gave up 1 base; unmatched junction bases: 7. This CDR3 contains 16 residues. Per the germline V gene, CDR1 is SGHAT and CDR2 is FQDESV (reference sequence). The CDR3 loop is CASSQQPSGGQETQYF. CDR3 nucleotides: TGTGCCAGCAGCCAGCAGCCTAGCGGGGGCCAAGAGACCCAGTACTTC.

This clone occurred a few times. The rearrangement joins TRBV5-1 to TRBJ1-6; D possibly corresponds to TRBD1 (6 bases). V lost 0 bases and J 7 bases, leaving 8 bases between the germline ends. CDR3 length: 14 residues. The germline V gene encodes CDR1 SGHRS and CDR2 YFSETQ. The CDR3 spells CASSLGTVNSPLHF. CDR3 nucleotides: TGCGCCAGCAGCTTGGGGACAGTCAATTCACCCCTCCACTTT.

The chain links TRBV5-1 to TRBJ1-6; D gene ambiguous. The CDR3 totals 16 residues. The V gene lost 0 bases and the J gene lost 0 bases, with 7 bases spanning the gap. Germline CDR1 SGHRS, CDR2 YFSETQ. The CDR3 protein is CASSLGGSSYNSPLHF. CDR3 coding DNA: TGCGCCAGCAGCTTGGGCGGCAGCTCCTATAATTCACCCCTCCACTTT.

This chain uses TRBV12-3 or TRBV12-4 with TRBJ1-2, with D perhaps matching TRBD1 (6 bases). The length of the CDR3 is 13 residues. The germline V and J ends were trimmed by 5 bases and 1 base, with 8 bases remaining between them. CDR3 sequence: CASSQGGNYGYTF. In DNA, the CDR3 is TGTGCCAGCAGTCAAGGGGGTAACTATGGCTACACCTTC.

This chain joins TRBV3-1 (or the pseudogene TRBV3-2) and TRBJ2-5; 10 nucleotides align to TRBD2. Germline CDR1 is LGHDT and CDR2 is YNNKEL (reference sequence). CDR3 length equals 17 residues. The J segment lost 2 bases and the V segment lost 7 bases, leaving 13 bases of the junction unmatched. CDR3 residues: CASIPRRTSGQQETQYF. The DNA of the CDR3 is TGTGCCAGCATCCCCCGAAGGACTAGCGGACAACAAGAGACCCAGTACTTC.